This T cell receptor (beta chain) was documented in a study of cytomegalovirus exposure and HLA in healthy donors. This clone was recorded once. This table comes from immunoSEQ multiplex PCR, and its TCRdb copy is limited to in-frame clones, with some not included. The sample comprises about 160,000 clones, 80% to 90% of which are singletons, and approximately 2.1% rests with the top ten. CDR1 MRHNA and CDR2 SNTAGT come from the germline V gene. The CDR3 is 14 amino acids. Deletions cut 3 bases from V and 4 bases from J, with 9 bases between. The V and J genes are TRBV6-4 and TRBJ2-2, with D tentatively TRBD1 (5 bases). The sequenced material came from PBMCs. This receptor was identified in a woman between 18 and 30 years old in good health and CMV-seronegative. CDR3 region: CASSDKGSTGELFF. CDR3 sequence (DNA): TGTGCCAGCAGTGATAAGGGGTCCACCGGGGAGCTGTTTTTT.